These T cell receptor beta chains were read from a single sample in a study of T cell responses to AZD1222 COVID-19 vaccine. Assay used: immunoSEQ multiplex PCR; TCRdb lists only in-frame clones, some missing. The table includes tens of thousands of clones, just under 90% detected once. The sample consisted of peripheral blood, taken on day 0 of MenACWY control vaccination. These receptors were taken from an adult in good health. The CDR3 runs from the conserved cysteine through the conserved F or W. D genes are given only for firm matches. Clone sizes are given selectively: once, few, many, or a class where the clone is expanded.

CDR3	DNA	size	D	V	J
CASSYEGRGAPTDTQYF	TGTGCCAGCAGTTACGAGGGACGCGGGGCCCCCACAGATACGCAGTATTTT	-	-	TRBV6-2/TRBV6-3	TRBJ2-3
CASSYPLHTNTEAFF	TGTGCCAGCAGTTACCCACTACACACGAACACTGAAGCTTTCTTT	-	-	TRBV6-5	TRBJ1-1
CATAQVPAVEQFF	TGTGCCACCGCACAGGTACCCGCCGTGGAGCAGTTCTTC	-	-	TRBV3-1/TRBV3-2	TRBJ2-1
CASSETWGVISPLHF	TGTGCCAGCAGCGAGACGTGGGGGGTAATTTCACCCCTCCACTTT	-	-	TRBV9	TRBJ1-6
CASSQRTGETETQYF	TGTGCCAGCTCACAGCGGACAGGGGAAACGGAGACCCAGTACTTC	-	TRBD1	TRBV18	TRBJ2-5
CASSVGDTQYF	TGTGCCAGCAGCGTAGGAGATACGCAGTATTTT	few	-	TRBV9	TRBJ2-3
CASSPTGARDGYTF	TGTGCCAGCAGCCCCACGGGGGCCAGGGATGGCTACACCTTC	-	-	TRBV7-2	TRBJ1-2
CASSVTSPYNEQFF	TGTGCCAGCAGCGTTACTAGTCCCTACAATGAGCAGTTCTTC	once	-	TRBV3-1/TRBV3-2	TRBJ2-1
CASSQGVWGASDEQFF	TGCGCCAGCAGCCAAGGTGTGTGGGGGGCTTCGGATGAGCAGTTCTTC	-	-	TRBV4-3	TRBJ2-1
CASSDTAYQPQHF	TGTGCCAGCAGTGACACAGCCTATCAGCCCCAGCATTTT	-	-	TRBV2	TRBJ1-5
CASSLASQGIQYF	TGTGCCAGCAGCTTAGCGAGTCAGGGCATTCAGTACTTC	-	-	TRBV11-2	TRBJ2-4
CASSLHRNYGYTF	TGTGCCAGCAGCCTCCACCGGAACTATGGCTACACCTTC	-	-	TRBV11-2	TRBJ1-2
CASSPKVLFSGGAQYF	TGTGCCAGCAGCCCAAAGGTCCTATTTAGCGGGGGAGCGCAGTATTTT	-	TRBD2	TRBV7-2	TRBJ2-3
CASSENRGAGQPQHF	TGTGCCAGCAGTGAAAACCGGGGGGCCGGTCAGCCCCAGCATTTT	-	-	TRBV2	TRBJ1-5
CASRVANNEQFF	TGTGCCAGCAGGGTAGCGAACAATGAGCAGTTCTTC	-	-	TRBV6-5	TRBJ2-1
CASSPGTGGWQMNTEAFF	TGTGCCAGCAGCCCAGGGACAGGCGGTTGGCAGATGAACACTGAAGCTTTCTTT	-	TRBD1	TRBV9	TRBJ1-1
CASSLDRGGYTF	TGTGCCAGCAGCTTAGACAGGGGTGGCTACACCTTC	-	TRBD1	TRBV7-2	TRBJ1-2
CASSSETLGYTF	TGTGCCAGCAGCTCAGAGACGCTAGGCTACACCTTC	few	-	TRBV7-9	TRBJ1-2
CASSLSTGANVLTF	TGTGCCAGCAGTTTATCAACTGGGGCCAACGTCCTGACTTTC	-	-	TRBV27	TRBJ2-6
CAWSGVAPGAFF	TGTGCCTGGAGTGGAGTAGCCCCGGGAGCTTTCTTT	once	-	TRBV30	TRBJ1-1
CASSELPLVGANRSPLHF	TGTGCCAGCAGCGAACTACCCTTGGTTGGGGCTAATCGTTCACCCCTCCACTTT	-	-	TRBV7-6	TRBJ1-6
CASSTGSNYGYTF	TGTGCCAGCAGTACAGGGTCAAACTATGGCTACACCTTC	-	-	TRBV2	TRBJ1-2
CASSSREFREKLFF	TGTGCCAGCAGCTCAAGAGAGTTTAGGGAAAAACTGTTTTTT	few	-	TRBV7-2	TRBJ1-4
CASSYTRQTEAFF	TGTGCCAGCAGTTACACGCGACAAACTGAAGCTTTCTTT	-	-	TRBV6-5	TRBJ1-1
CASSHSPGTGETEAFF	TGTGCCAGCAGCCATTCACCTGGGACAGGGGAGACTGAAGCTTTCTTT	few	TRBD1	TRBV3-1/TRBV3-2	TRBJ1-1